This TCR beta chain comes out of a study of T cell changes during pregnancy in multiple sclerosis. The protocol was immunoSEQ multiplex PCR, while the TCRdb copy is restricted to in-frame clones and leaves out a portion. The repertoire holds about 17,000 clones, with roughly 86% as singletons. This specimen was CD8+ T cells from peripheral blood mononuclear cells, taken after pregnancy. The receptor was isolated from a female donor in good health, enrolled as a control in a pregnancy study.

CDR3 residues: CASSFLGLTSYNEQFF. The CDR3 region has the DNA TGTGCCAGCAGCTTTTTGGGACTAACCTCCTACAATGAGCAGTTCTTC. V and J are TRBV5-6 and TRBJ2-1; 7 positions agree with TRBD2. The CDR3 sequence is 16 residues long. The ends lost 2 bases at V and 0 bases at J; junction bases unmatched: 5. Germline CDR1 reads SGHDT; CDR2 reads YYEEEE.